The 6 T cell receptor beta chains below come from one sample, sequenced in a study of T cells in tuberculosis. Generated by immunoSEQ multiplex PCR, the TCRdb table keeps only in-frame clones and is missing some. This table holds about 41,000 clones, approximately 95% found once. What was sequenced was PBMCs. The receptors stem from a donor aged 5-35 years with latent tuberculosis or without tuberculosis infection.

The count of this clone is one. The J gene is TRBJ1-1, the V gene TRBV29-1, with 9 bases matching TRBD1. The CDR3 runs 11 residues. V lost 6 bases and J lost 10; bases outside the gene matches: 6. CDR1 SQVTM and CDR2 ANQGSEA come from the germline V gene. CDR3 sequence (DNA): TGCAGCGTGAGTAGGGACAGGGCAGCTTTCTTT. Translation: CSVSRDRAAFF.

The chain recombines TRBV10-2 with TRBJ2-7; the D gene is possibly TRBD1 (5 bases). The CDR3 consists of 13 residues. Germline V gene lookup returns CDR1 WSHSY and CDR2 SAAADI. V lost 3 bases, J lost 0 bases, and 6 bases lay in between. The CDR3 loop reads CASSDDSSYEQYF. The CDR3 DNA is TGCGCCAGCAGTGACGACAGCTCCTACGAGCAGTACTTC.

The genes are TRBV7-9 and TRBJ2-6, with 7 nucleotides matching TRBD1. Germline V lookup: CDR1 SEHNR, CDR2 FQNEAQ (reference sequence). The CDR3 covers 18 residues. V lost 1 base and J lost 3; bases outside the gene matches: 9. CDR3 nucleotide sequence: TGTGCCAGCAGCTTAGATACAGGGGTGAGCTATGGGGCCAACGTCCTGACTTTC. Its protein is CASSLDTGVSYGANVLTF.

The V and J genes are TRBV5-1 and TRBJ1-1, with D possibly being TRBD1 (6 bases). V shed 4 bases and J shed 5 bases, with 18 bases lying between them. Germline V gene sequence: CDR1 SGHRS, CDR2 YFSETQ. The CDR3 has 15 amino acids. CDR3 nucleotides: TGCGCCAGCAGCACCCGGGCAGGGGTGGGGACTGAAGCTTTCTTT. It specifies CASSTRAGVGTEAFF.

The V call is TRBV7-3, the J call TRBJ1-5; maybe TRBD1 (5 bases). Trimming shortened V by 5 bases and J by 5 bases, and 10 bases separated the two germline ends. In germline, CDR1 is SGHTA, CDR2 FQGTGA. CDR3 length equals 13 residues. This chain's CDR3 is CASSPGDYQPQHF. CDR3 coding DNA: TGTGCCAGCAGCCCCGGGGACTATCAGCCCCAGCATTTT.

This chain's CDR3 is CASSYYKPGQGWHEQYF. For the CDR3, the DNA is TGTGCCAGCAGCTACTATAAACCGGGACAGGGGTGGCACGAGCAGTACTTC. J is TRBJ2-7 and V is TRBV7-9; 10 bases are a match to TRBD1. Germline V gives CDR1 SEHNR, CDR2 FQNEAQ (reference sequence). Trimming cost V 4 bases and J 5 bases; bases outside gene matches: 14. The CDR3 sequence is 17 residues long.